The present T cell receptor (beta chain) was sequenced within a study of blood T cell repertoires in COVID-19. The table came from immunoSEQ multiplex PCR; TCRdb's copy has only in-frame clones and leaves some out. The sample lists about 110,000 clones, 84% occurring once. This clonotype originated in a woman aged 40 to 55 with acute or convalescent COVID-19. Material for sequencing was peripheral blood.

In DNA form, the CDR3 reads TGTGCCAGCAGTAAGGGGTCAGGGATCCAAGAGACCCAGTACTTC. It is translated as CASSKGSGIQETQYF. The chain is built from TRBV7-9 and TRBJ2-5, with D possibly matching TRBD1 (5 bases). The V end lost 6 bases, the J end lost 1 base, and 15 bases lay between the germline ends. CDR1 and CDR2 (germline): SEHNR, FQNEAQ (reference sequence). The CDR3 length is 15 residues. Based on the CDR3 plus reference TRBV7-9 and TRBJ2-5, the full variable domain is DTGVSQNPRHKITKRGQNVTFRCDPISEHNRLYWYRQTLGQGPEFLTYFQNEAQLEKSRLLSDRFSAERPKGSFSTLEIQRTEQGDSAMYLCASSKGSGIQETQYFGPGTRLLVL.